The 29 T cell receptor beta chains below all came from one sample that was sequenced in a study of Ad26.COV2.S vaccination and SARS-CoV-2 variants. TCRdb's table, derived via immunoSEQ multiplex PCR, lists solely in-frame clones and lacks some. The top ten clones hold about 7.4% of a sample with some 370,000 clones, 83% of them seen once. The treatment is: about 20 received Ad26.COV2.S at low or high dose, single or two shots; about 5 received placebo; per-sample allocation not given. Samples came from day 63 after the first vaccine or placebo injection. Sequenced material: peripheral blood, taken in a trial of Ad26.COV2.S vaccine versus placebo. These receptors came from a person between 18 and 59 years old who received the Ad26.COV2.S COVID-19 vaccine or a placebo.

This chain joins TRBV6-4 and TRBJ1-2, with D possibly being TRBD1 (5 bases). The length of the CDR3 is 15 residues. The germline V and J ends were trimmed by 2 bases and 2 bases, with 12 bases remaining between them. CDR1 and CDR2 (germline): MRHNA, SNTAGT. The CDR3 sequence is CASSDGTSLNYGYTF. The CDR3 DNA reads as TGTGCCAGCAGTGACGGGACTTCTTTAAACTATGGCTACACCTTC.

This chain links TRBV7-2 with TRBJ1-1; possibly TRBD1 for D (5 bases). The germline gives CDR1 SGHTA, CDR2 FQGNSA. The ends were cut back, 6 bases at V and 4 bases at J, with 12 bases in the middle. The CDR3 is 13 residues long. Written as DNA, the CDR3 is TGTGCCAGCAGTCCAGGGTCAGCCACTGAAGCTTTCTTT. Translation gives CASSPGSATEAFF.

The chain links TRBV6-5 to TRBJ2-7, with D perhaps being TRBD1 or TRBD2 (5 bases each). The V gene lost 6 bases and the J gene lost 2 bases, with 17 bases spanning the gap. This CDR3 comprises 15 residues. Germline V lookup: CDR1 MNHEY, CDR2 SVGAGI. The chain's CDR3 is CASRAEGLGPYEQYF. The CDR3 DNA reads as TGTGCCAGCAGGGCAGAGGGGTTAGGACCCTACGAGCAGTACTTC.

V and J are TRBV2 and TRBJ2-1; no reliable D call. This CDR3 region has 14 residues. Trimming removed 6 bases at V and 0 bases at J, with 9 bases between. Germline V gives CDR1 SNHLY, CDR2 FYNNEI. CDR3 DNA: TGTGCCAGCAGGGACCTGAGCTCCTACAATGAGCAGTTCTTC. Its protein product is CASRDLSSYNEQFF.

V gene TRBV6-6 combines with J gene TRBJ2-2; no definite D call. The CDR3 length is 14 residues. Trimming removed 2 bases from V and 1 base from J, with 5 bases in between. In germline, CDR1 is MNHNY, CDR2 SVGAGI (reference sequence). CDR3 DNA: TGTGCCAGCAGTTACGGGATGAACACCGGGGAGCTGTTTTTT. It is translated as CASSYGMNTGELFF.

The V and J genes are TRBV5-6 and TRBJ1-5; no definite D call. CDR1 and CDR2 from the germline V gene are SGHDT and YYEEEE. V lost 4 bases, J lost 4 bases, and 12 bases lay in between. The CDR3 runs to 14 residues. In DNA form, the CDR3 reads TGTGCCAGCAGCCCCGGTGGCGTGAATCAGCCCCAGCATTTT. This gives the protein CASSPGGVNQPQHF.

The rearrangement joins TRBV5-1 to TRBJ2-1, with 7 bases that match TRBD2. The germline gives CDR1 SGHRS, CDR2 YFSETQ. This CDR3 is 14 amino acids long. V lost 0 bases, J lost 7 bases, and 4 bases stayed unmatched. DNA for the CDR3: TGCGCCAGCAGCTTGGGGTCTAGCGGAAATGAGCAGTTCTTC. It translates to CASSLGSSGNEQFF.

The gene calls are TRBV18 and TRBJ2-3; TRBD1 aligns across 7 bases. J lost 4 bases, V lost 5 bases, and 9 bases had no gene match. The CDR3 is made up of 15 amino acids. Per germline, CDR1 KGHSH and CDR2 LQKENI. CDR3 DNA: TGTGCCAGCTCAGAGGACAGGACCTCAGCAGATACGCAGTATTTT. Protein product: CASSEDRTSADTQYF. The complete variable domain, with remaining parts taken from reference TRBV18 and TRBJ2-3, reads NAGVMQNPRHLVRRRGQEARLRCSPMKGHSHVYWYRQLPEEGLKFMVYLQKENIIDESGMPKERFSAEFPKEGPSILRIQQVVRGDSAAYFCASSEDRTSADTQYFGPGTRLTVL.

The gene calls are TRBV7-9 and TRBJ1-4, with D uncertain. V shed 1 base and J shed 0 bases, with 6 bases lying between them. This CDR3 is 15 amino acids long. The germline gives CDR1 SEHNR, CDR2 FQNEAQ (reference sequence). The DNA of the CDR3 is TGTGCCAGCAGCTTAGGCGGGACAACTAATGAAAAACTGTTTTTT. Residues: CASSLGGTTNEKLFF.

This clone has more than one count but fewer than ten. The chain couples TRBV30 to TRBJ2-1; D might be TRBD2 (6 bases). V was clipped by 4 bases and J by 7 bases, with 14 bases between them. The CDR3 contains 13 residues. From germline, CDR1 is GTSNPN and CDR2 SVGIG (reference sequence). CDR3 residues: CAWTDGSTNEQFF. DNA of the CDR3: TGTGCCTGGACTGACGGGAGTACGAATGAGCAGTTCTTC.

The rearrangement joins TRBV24-1 to TRBJ1-1; D call uncertain. V lost 7 bases and J 4 bases, leaving 15 bases between the germline ends. Germline V gene data show CDR1 as KGHDR and CDR2 as SFDVKD. This CDR3 is 14 amino acids long. CDR3 protein: CATSPGGLFTEAFF. CDR3 DNA: TGTGCCACCAGCCCGGGAGGTCTATTCACTGAAGCTTTCTTT.

This sequence joins TRBV6-6 and TRBJ1-4, with 7 bases matching TRBD1. Germline values: CDR1 MNHNY, CDR2 SVGAGI (reference sequence). V was pared by 5 bases and J by 5 bases, with 8 bases of the junction left unmatched. CDR3 length: 15 residues. CDR3 nucleotide sequence: TGTGCCAGCAGTCTGGGACAGACCAAGAATGAAAAACTGTTTTTT. It translates to CASSLGQTKNEKLFF.

CDR3 sequence: CASSPDRNSPLHF. The CDR3 DNA sequence: TGTGCCAGCTCACCCGACAGGAATTCACCCCTCCACTTT. The chain is built from TRBV18 and TRBJ1-6, with D possibly matching TRBD1 (6 bases). CDR3 size: 13 residues. Trimming cost V 3 bases and J 7 bases, with 7 bases left between them. Germline V lookup: CDR1 KGHSH, CDR2 LQKENI. Complete variable domain (other parts from reference TRBV18 and TRBJ1-6): NAGVMQNPRHLVRRRGQEARLRCSPMKGHSHVYWYRQLPEEGLKFMVYLQKENIIDESGMPKERFSAEFPKEGPSILRIQQVVRGDSAAYFCASSPDRNSPLHFGNGTRLTVT.

The rearrangement joins TRBV9 to TRBJ1-2; 10 nucleotides align to TRBD1. From germline, CDR1 is SGDLS and CDR2 YYNGEE. This CDR3 is built from 13 residues. Trimming took 4 bases from V and 6 from J; bases not matched to a gene: 3. The CDR3 here is CASSPGTGDGYTF. The CDR3 nucleotides read TGTGCCAGCAGCCCGGGGACAGGGGATGGCTACACCTTC.

The V call is TRBV7-9, the J call TRBJ1-4, with no clear D. The CDR3 contains 13 residues. Germline V gives CDR1 SEHNR, CDR2 FQNEAQ (reference sequence). V was pared by 8 bases and J by 8 bases, with 15 bases between. The CDR3 loop reads CASSKEGGEKLFF. CDR3 coding DNA: TGTGCCAGCTCCAAAGAGGGTGGGGAAAAACTGTTTTTT.

This clone came up once. This chain uses TRBV18 with TRBJ1-2, with TRBD1 identical over 8 bases. The CDR3 covers 14 residues. Germline V gene data show CDR1 as KGHSH and CDR2 as LQKENI. V trimming: 4 bases; J trimming: 6 bases; junction bases outside the gene matches: 7. The CDR3 DNA reads as TGTGCCAGCTCACTCGCGACAGGGGAGCATGGCTACACCTTC. It is translated as CASSLATGEHGYTF.

This chain connects TRBV6-5 to TRBJ2-7, with 8 positions matching TRBD2. Losses at the gene ends were 6 bases for V and 7 bases for J; bases not matched to a gene: 8. Germline-derived CDR1 and CDR2 are MNHEY and SVGAGI. The CDR3 loop spans 13 amino acids. Here the CDR3 DNA reads TGTGCCAGCAGCCGCGGGACTAGAAAAGAGCAGTACTTC. It is translated as CASSRGTRKEQYF.

The gene calls are TRBV7-9 and TRBJ2-2; 12 nucleotides align to TRBD2. The CDR3 length is 15 residues. Germline values: CDR1 SEHNR, CDR2 FQNEAQ (reference sequence). Trimming removed 5 bases from V and 8 bases from J; junction bases left unmatched: 6. Here the CDR3 reads CASSNRLAGEGELFF. In DNA, the CDR3 is TGTGCCAGCAGCAACCGACTAGCGGGAGAGGGGGAGCTGTTTTTT. Together with reference TRBV7-9 and TRBJ2-2, the CDR3 gives the full variable domain: DTGVSQNPRHKITKRGQNVTFRCDPISEHNRLYWYRQTLGQGPEFLTYFQNEAQLEKSRLLSDRFSAERPKGSFSTLEIQRTEQGDSAMYLCASSNRLAGEGELFFGEGSRLTVL.

This rearrangement joins TRBV6-5 to TRBJ1-5; TRBD1 is a possible D gene (6 bases). Trimming took 7 bases from V and 6 from J, leaving 13 bases between them. CDR1 MNHEY and CDR2 SVGAGI come from the germline V gene. The CDR3 sequence is 13 residues long. CDR3 in amino acids: CASNGQNSQPQHF. CDR3 bases: TGTGCCAGCAATGGACAGAATTCTCAGCCCCAGCATTTT.

V usage is TRBV19 and J usage is TRBJ1-1, with D unresolved. CDR3 length: 15 residues. Trimming shortened V by 8 bases and J by 3 bases, and 19 bases separated the two germline ends. Germline V gene sequence: CDR1 LNHDA, CDR2 SQIVND (reference sequence). CDR3 residues: CASRTLTGSHTEAFF. The CDR3 nucleotides read TGTGCCAGTCGTACTTTGACGGGAAGTCACACTGAAGCTTTCTTT.

This clone appeared once. The CDR3 sequence: CASSPGQGTLEQFF. In DNA form, the CDR3 reads TGCGCCAGCAGCCCGGGACAGGGAACCCTTGAGCAGTTCTTC. The chain links TRBV5-1 to TRBJ2-1; 9 bases line up with TRBD1. This CDR3 is built from 14 residues. V lost 4 bases to trimming and J lost 9 bases; unmatched junction nucleotides: 8. Germline values: CDR1 SGHRS, CDR2 YFSETQ.

The rearrangement uses TRBV19 and TRBJ1-2; D is undetermined. Trimming stripped 2 bases from V and 0 bases from J, with 10 bases between. CDR3 size: 15 residues. The germline CDR1 and CDR2 sequences are LNHDA and SQIVND (reference sequence). CDR3 coding DNA: TGTGCCAGTAGTATAACCCACAAGGCTAACTATGGCTACACCTTC. This codes for CASSITHKANYGYTF.

The gene calls are TRBV19 and TRBJ1-2, with D hard to call. This CDR3 has 13 residues. V lost 0 bases and J 8 bases, leaving 10 bases between the germline ends. Germline V lookup: CDR1 LNHDA, CDR2 SQIVND (reference sequence). DNA of the CDR3: TGTGCCAGTAGTATAGAATGGGCTGGAGGCTACACCTTC. It yields the protein CASSIEWAGGYTF.

This clone was picked up one time. V is TRBV5-1 and J is TRBJ2-7, with 10 bases fitting TRBD1. The germline CDR1 and CDR2 sequences are SGHRS and YFSETQ. This CDR3 is built from 15 residues. With 2 bases clipped from V and 6 bases from J, the junction kept 8 bases outside the gene matches. Here the CDR3 DNA reads TGCGCCAGCAGCTTAGCCGGGACAGGGGATCCCGAGCAGTACTTC. Encoded protein: CASSLAGTGDPEQYF.

This rearrangement joins TRBV7-2 to TRBJ1-2; TRBD1 matches 8 bases. V shed 6 bases and J 2 bases; nucleotides not matched to a gene: 8. In germline, CDR1 is SGHTA, CDR2 FQGNSA. This CDR3 is built from 15 residues. CDR3 DNA: TGTGCCAGCAGAGTTAACAGGGGGATAAACTATGGCTACACCTTC. Amino acids: CASRVNRGINYGYTF.

This clone was seen many times. The J gene is TRBJ2-3, the V gene TRBV6-4; D is possibly TRBD1 (5 bases). CDR3 length: 13 amino acids. Trimming took 3 bases from V and 1 from J, leaving 5 bases between them. Germline values: CDR1 MRHNA, CDR2 SNTAGT. The CDR3 loop is CASSETGTDTQYF. Written as DNA, the CDR3 is TGTGCCAGCAGTGAGACAGGCACAGATACGCAGTATTTT.

The rearrangement uses TRBV5-4 and TRBJ1-3; D may be TRBD1 (5 bases). The V gene's germline CDR1 is SGHNT and CDR2 YYREEE (reference sequence). CDR3 length equals 16 residues. The V gene lost 4 bases and the J gene lost 2 bases, with 16 bases spanning the gap. CDR3 DNA: TGTGCCAGCAGCCTAGGACCCGGGGACCCTGGAAACACCATATATTTT. Residues: CASSLGPGDPGNTIYF.

The V call is TRBV6-6, the J call TRBJ1-4, with 8 bases matching TRBD1. This CDR3 has 15 amino acids. Germline CDR1 is MNHNY and CDR2 is SVGAGI (reference sequence). The V segment lost 6 bases and the J segment 0 bases; nucleotides outside the gene matches: 3. The CDR3 DNA reads as TGTGCCAGCAGGTTGGACAGGGCAACTAATGAAAAACTGTTTTTT. It codes for CASRLDRATNEKLFF.

This clone is a singleton in its sample. At one end the junction does not follow the germline gene, possibly because of a read error. The chain employs TRBV6-4 and TRBJ2-3, with D tentatively TRBD1 or TRBD2 (6 bases each). CDR3 length equals 13 residues. The V gene's germline CDR1 is MRHNA and CDR2 SNTAGT. The CDR3 DNA sequence: TGTGCCAGCAGTGACTCCGGGGGCGGGAATATTCATTTT. Translated: CASSDSGGGNIHF.